Listed here are 4 T cell receptor beta chains from one sample, sequenced in a study of shared clonotypes between healthy human individuals. Profiled with immunoSEQ multiplex PCR; TCRdb holds only in-frame clones, not every one. The sample holds a few hundred thousand clones, roughly 96% seen once. The naive CD8 population came from CD45RO-negative cells selected for CCR7, without terminally differentiated effector memory CD45RA+ cells. Sequenced sample: naive CD8+ T cells sorted from blood. Source of these receptors: a woman aged 25-40 years in good health.

This clone showed up just once. Other nucleotide sequences from this sample produce the same CDR3. The chain uses TRBV19 and TRBJ2-6; D ambiguous. Germline lookup yields CDR1 LNHDA and CDR2 SQIVND (reference sequence). Trimming stripped 5 bases from V and 1 base from J, with 3 bases between. CDR3 size: 13 residues. This CDR3 reads CASSLSGANVLTF. Written as DNA, the CDR3 is TGTGCCAGTAGTCTGTCTGGGGCCAACGTCCTGACTTTC.

This rearrangement joins TRBV28 to TRBJ2-7; tentatively, D is TRBD1 or TRBD2 (5 bases each). The germline CDR1 and CDR2 sequences are MDHEN and SYDVKM. The CDR3 totals 14 residues. V dropped 4 bases and J dropped 2 bases, with 12 bases sitting between them. This chain's CDR3 is CASSSTGTTYEQYF. CDR3 nucleotide sequence: TGTGCCAGCAGTTCGACGGGGACCACCTACGAGCAGTACTTC.

The chain carries TRBV27 and TRBJ2-3; no clear D. The CDR3 is 17 residues long. Germline CDR1 is MNHEY and CDR2 is SMNVEV (reference sequence). V was pared by 0 bases and J by 2 bases, with 15 bases between. The DNA of the CDR3 is TGTGCCAGCAGTTTATCTTCTTACGATGCCCTCACAGATACGCAGTATTTT. This encodes CASSLSSYDALTDTQYF.

The chain recombines TRBV7-9 with TRBJ1-2; D perhaps matches TRBD1 (6 bases). Germline CDR1 is SEHNR and CDR2 is FQNEAQ (reference sequence). V dropped 6 bases and J dropped 2 bases, with 7 bases sitting between them. This CDR3 has 12 residues. CDR3 region: CASRGQNYGYTF. The CDR3 nucleotides are TGTGCCAGCAGAGGACAGAACTATGGCTACACCTTC. Full variable domain (missing parts from reference TRBV7-9 and TRBJ1-2): DTGVSQNPRHKITKRGQNVTFRCDPISEHNRLYWYRQTLGQGPEFLTYFQNEAQLEKSRLLSDRFSAERPKGSFSTLEIQRTEQGDSAMYLCASRGQNYGYTFGSGTRLTVV.